Listed here are 17 T cell receptor beta chains from one sample, sequenced in a study of T-cell reconstitution after alpha-beta-depleted transplantation in children. Preparation of the TCRbeta library used unique molecular identifiers. MiXCR, run by TCRdb on the PCR reads, gives a single entry per CDR3 protein. The table lists some 140,000 distinct CDR3 sequences, roughly 10% of them singletons, with around 24% in the top ten. The specimen comprised PBMCs, mostly from graft donor cells, sampled 180 days after TCRalphabeta/CD19-depleted stem cell transplant. Every receptor here comes from a girl under three years old who had a stem cell transplant for combined immunodeficiency, so the T cells may come from the graft donor.

This clonotype was observed a handful of times. The CDR3 bases are TGTGCCACCGGCGGGGGGAATGAGCAGTTCTTC. Translated, it gives CATGGGNEQFF. The genes are TRBV10-3 and TRBJ2-1; 8 bases agree with TRBD2. The CDR3 length is 11 residues. The ends lost 10 bases at V and 7 bases at J; junction bases unmatched: 3. Germline CDR1 reads ENHRY; CDR2 reads SYGVKD.

The rearrangement links TRBV7-2 to TRBJ2-7; TRBD2 is a possible D gene (5 bases). Germline values: CDR1 SGHTA, CDR2 FQGNSA. The V end was cut by 2 bases, the J end by 2 bases, with 19 bases between. CDR3 length: 17 amino acids. The CDR3: CASSLMSRISVPYEQYF. The CDR3 DNA reads as TGTGCCAGCAGCTTAATGTCGAGGATTAGCGTACCCTACGAGCAGTACTTC.

This chain uses TRBV7-3 with TRBJ2-2; TRBD1 aligns across 8 bases. CDR1 and CDR2 (germline): SGHTA, FQGTGA. The CDR3 spans 16 residues. With V trimmed by 6 bases and J by 3 bases, 9 bases remained unmatched. CDR3 DNA sequence: TGTGCCAGCAGACGAGAGACAGGGGCTTACACCGGGGAGCTGTTTTTT. Amino acids: CASRRETGAYTGELFF.

Concerning this clonotype itself: An end of the junction does not agree with germline; a read error may underlie this. The chain uses TRBV20-1 and TRBJ2-2, with D possibly being TRBD2 (5 bases). In germline, CDR1 is DFQATT, CDR2 SNEGSKA (reference sequence). This CDR3 contains 14 residues. CDR3 in amino acids: CSAFDGENTAELFF. For the CDR3, the DNA is TGCAGTGCGTTCGACGGGGAGAACACCGCGGAGCTGTTTTTT.

This chain joins TRBV28 and TRBJ1-1; D is unclear. V was pared by 2 bases and J by 3 bases, with 7 bases between. Per germline, CDR1 MDHEN and CDR2 SYDVKM. The CDR3 length is 13 residues. CDR3: CASSLGFHTEAFF. The CDR3 DNA follows: TGTGCCAGCAGTTTAGGGTTTCACACTGAAGCTTTCTTT. Full variable domain (remainder filled in from reference TRBV28 and TRBJ1-1): DVKVTQSSRYLVKRTGEKVFLECVQDMDHENMFWYRQDPGLGLRLIYFSYDVKMKEKGDIPEGYSVSREKKERFSLILESASTNQTSMYLCASSLGFHTEAFFGQGTRLTVV.

This rearrangement joins TRBV6-5 to TRBJ2-1, with 9 bases that match TRBD2. This CDR3 has 11 residues. Germline CDR1 reads MNHEY; CDR2 reads SVGAGI. The junction had 1 base not matched to a gene; V was cut back by 6 bases and J by 10 bases. The chain's CDR3 is CASRRGGEQFF. The CDR3 bases are TGTGCCAGCAGGCGGGGGGGAGAGCAGTTCTTC.

The chain recombines TRBV27 with TRBJ2-7; D not certain. The V gene lost 6 bases and the J gene lost 0 bases, with 12 bases spanning the gap. This CDR3 spans 14 amino acids. CDR1 is MNHEY and CDR2 is SMNVEV in the germline V gene (reference sequence). CDR3 sequence: CASSRYWDSYEQYF. The CDR3 bases are TGTGCCAGCAGCCGCTACTGGGACTCCTACGAGCAGTACTTC.

CDR3 nucleotide sequence: TGCAGTGCTAGAGATCCCCAGAAATACAATGAGCAGTTCTTC. This sequence encodes CSARDPQKYNEQFF. V usage is TRBV20-1 and J usage is TRBJ2-1; D gene uncertain. The CDR3 has 14 residues. V was shortened by 0 bases and J by 4 bases, with 10 bases between the two germline ends. Germline assignment: CDR1 DFQATT and CDR2 SNEGSKA (reference sequence).

This rearrangement joins TRBV28 to TRBJ1-6, with D maybe TRBD1 (6 bases). The CDR3 consists of 16 residues. Germline-derived CDR1 and CDR2 are MDHEN and SYDVKM. V was cut by 8 bases and J by 3 bases, with 17 bases left in between. CDR3 sequence reads: CASARDTGHYNSPLHF. CDR3 in DNA: TGTGCCAGCGCCCGGGATACAGGGCACTATAATTCACCCCTCCACTTT.

The chain combines TRBV7-2 with TRBJ2-5; D uncertain. The CDR3 is 13 amino acids. V shed 2 bases and J shed 8 bases, with 12 bases lying between them. Germline CDR1 SGHTA, CDR2 FQGNSA. DNA of the CDR3: TGTGCCAGCAGCTTAAGACCTACAAATACCCAGTACTTC. Its protein is CASSLRPTNTQYF.

The V and J genes are TRBV6-2 or TRBV6-3 and TRBJ2-1; D perhaps matches TRBD2 (5 bases). Trimming stripped 2 bases from V and 2 bases from J, with 10 bases between. Germline CDR1 MNHEY, CDR2 SVGEGT. This CDR3 region has 15 residues. CDR3 region: CASSYRRVPYNEQFF. CDR3 in DNA: TGTGCCAGCAGTTACAGGCGGGTCCCCTACAATGAGCAGTTCTTC.

This clonotype was recorded many times. The chain combines TRBV20-1 with TRBJ2-3; TRBD2 agrees at 13 bases. Germline loops: CDR1 DFQATT, CDR2 SNEGSKA (reference sequence). Losses at the gene ends were 6 bases for V and 2 bases for J; bases not matched to a gene: 5. The CDR3 sequence is 15 residues long. The CDR3 here is CSAGGLAGDTDTQYF. The CDR3, as DNA: TGCAGTGCAGGAGGACTAGCGGGAGACACAGATACGCAGTATTTT.

This chain links TRBV12-5 with TRBJ2-2; 13 bases align to TRBD2. CDR1 LGHNT and CDR2 FRNRAP come from the germline V gene. CDR3 length: 16 residues. J gave up 7 bases and V 6 bases, and 8 bases lay outside the gene matches. For the CDR3, the DNA is TGTGCTAGTGGGGCCGGGACTAGCGGGAAGGTCGGGGAGCTGTTTTTT. Translating gives CASGAGTSGKVGELFF.

The CDR3 sequence: CASSTIPIAGAYNEQFF. CDR3 coding DNA: TGTGCCAGCAGCACAATCCCAATAGCGGGAGCCTACAATGAGCAGTTCTTC. This chain joins TRBV27 and TRBJ2-1, with 9 bases aligning to TRBD2. Germline CDR1 and CDR2: MNHEY and SMNVEV (reference sequence). V gave up 6 bases and J gave up 2 bases; unmatched junction bases: 11. CDR3 length equals 17 residues.

This clonotype was observed many times. This chain connects TRBV5-1 to TRBJ2-5; TRBD2 aligns across 13 bases. After removal of 0 bases from V and 4 bases from J, the junction contained 6 bases not matched to a gene. CDR1 and CDR2 (germline): SGHRS, YFSETQ. CDR3 size: 17 residues. CDR3 nucleotide sequence: TGCGCCAGCAGCTTGGCCACTAGCGGGGGGGCCAGAGAGACCCAGTACTTC. Translated, it gives CASSLATSGGARETQYF. The variable domain in full, with the rest retrieved from reference TRBV5-1 and TRBJ2-5, is KAGVTQTPRYLIKTRGQQVTLSCSPISGHRSVSWYQQTPGQGLQFLFEYFSETQRNKGNFPGRFSGRQFSNSRSEMNVSTLELGDSALYLCASSLATSGGARETQYFGPGTRLLVL.

The rearrangement joins TRBV20-1 to TRBJ2-7; possible D gene TRBD1, 6 bases. Per germline, CDR1 DFQATT and CDR2 SNEGSKA (reference sequence). This CDR3 contains 14 residues. V was trimmed by 6 bases and J by 3 bases, leaving 18 bases between them. The DNA of the CDR3 is TGCAGTGCCCTAGGGGGAGCCTTGTTCTACGAGCAGTACTTC. Its protein product is CSALGGALFYEQYF.

The CDR3 DNA sequence: TGTGCCAGCAGCCAAGTTACTCCTTACGAGCAGTACTTC. This encodes CASSQVTPYEQYF. V is TRBV14 and J is TRBJ2-7; D unresolved. The CDR3 covers 13 residues. Germline V CDR1 and CDR2: SGHDN, FVKESK. V was cut by 1 base and J by 4 bases, with 8 bases left in between.